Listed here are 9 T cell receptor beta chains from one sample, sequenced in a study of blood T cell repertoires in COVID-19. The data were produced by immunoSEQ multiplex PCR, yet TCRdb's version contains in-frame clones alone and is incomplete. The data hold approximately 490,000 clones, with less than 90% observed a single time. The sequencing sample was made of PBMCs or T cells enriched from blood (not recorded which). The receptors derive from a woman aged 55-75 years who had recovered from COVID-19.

CDR3 protein: CASSEELPGWSEKLFF. In nucleotides, the CDR3 is TGTGCCAGCAGTGAAGAGTTGCCAGGGTGGTCTGAAAAACTGTTTTTT. The chain carries TRBV6-1 and TRBJ1-4; perhaps TRBD1 as D (5 bases). The length of the CDR3 is 16 residues. Germline CDR1 is MNHNS and CDR2 is SASEGT. V was cut by 1 base and J by 7 bases, with 16 bases left in between.

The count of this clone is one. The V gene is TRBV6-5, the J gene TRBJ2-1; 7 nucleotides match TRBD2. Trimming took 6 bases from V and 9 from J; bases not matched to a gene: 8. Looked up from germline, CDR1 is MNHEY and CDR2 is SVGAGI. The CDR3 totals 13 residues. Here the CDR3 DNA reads TGTGCCAGCAGCGGGGGGACCTTAGGTGAGCAGTTCTTC. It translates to CASSGGTLGEQFF.

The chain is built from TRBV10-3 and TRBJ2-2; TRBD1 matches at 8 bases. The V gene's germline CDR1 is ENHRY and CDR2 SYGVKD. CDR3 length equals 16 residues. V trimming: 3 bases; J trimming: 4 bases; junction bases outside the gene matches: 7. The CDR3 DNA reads TGTGCCATCAGTGAAGAGGGCAGGGGGCGCACCGGGGAGCTGTTTTTT. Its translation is CAISEEGRGRTGELFF.

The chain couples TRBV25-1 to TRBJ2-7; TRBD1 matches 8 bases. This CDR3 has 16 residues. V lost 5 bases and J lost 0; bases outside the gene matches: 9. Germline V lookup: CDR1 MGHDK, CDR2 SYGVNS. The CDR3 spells CASSPTIGQGSYEQYF. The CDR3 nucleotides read TGTGCCAGCAGTCCTACTATCGGACAGGGCTCCTACGAGCAGTACTTC.

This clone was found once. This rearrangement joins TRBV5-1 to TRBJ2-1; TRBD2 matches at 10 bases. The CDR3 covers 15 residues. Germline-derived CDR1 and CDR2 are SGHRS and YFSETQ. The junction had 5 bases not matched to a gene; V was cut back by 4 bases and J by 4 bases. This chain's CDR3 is CASSVALAGYNEQFF. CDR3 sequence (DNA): TGCGCCAGCAGCGTGGCACTAGCGGGATACAATGAGCAGTTCTTC.

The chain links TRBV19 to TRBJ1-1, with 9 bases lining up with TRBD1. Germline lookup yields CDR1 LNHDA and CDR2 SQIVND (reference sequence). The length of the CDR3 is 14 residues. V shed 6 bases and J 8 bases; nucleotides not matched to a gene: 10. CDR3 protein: CASRVQGASREAFF. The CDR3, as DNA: TGTGCCAGTAGAGTACAGGGGGCATCAAGAGAAGCTTTCTTT.

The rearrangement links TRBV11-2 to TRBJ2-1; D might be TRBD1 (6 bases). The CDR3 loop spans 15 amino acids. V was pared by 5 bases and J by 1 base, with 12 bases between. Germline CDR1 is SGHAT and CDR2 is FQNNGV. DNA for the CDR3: TGTGCCAGCAGCCGGACAGCAGCTTCCTACAATGAGCAGTTCTTC. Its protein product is CASSRTAASYNEQFF.

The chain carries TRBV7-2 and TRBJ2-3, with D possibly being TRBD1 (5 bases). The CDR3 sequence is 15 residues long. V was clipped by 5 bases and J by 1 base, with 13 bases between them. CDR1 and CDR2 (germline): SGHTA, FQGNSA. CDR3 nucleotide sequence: TGTGCCAGCAGCAAGACAGCGTTTCGCACAGATACGCAGTATTTT. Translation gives CASSKTAFRTDTQYF.

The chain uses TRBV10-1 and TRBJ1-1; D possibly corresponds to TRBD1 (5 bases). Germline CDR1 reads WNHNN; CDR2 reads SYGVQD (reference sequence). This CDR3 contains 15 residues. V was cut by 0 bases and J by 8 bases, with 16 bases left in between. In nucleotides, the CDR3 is TGCGCCAGCAGTGAGTCCGCTGTCGGGTCAGGGGAAGCTTTCTTT. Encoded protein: CASSESAVGSGEAFF.